Following are 7 T cell receptor beta chains from one sample sequenced in a study of blood T cell repertoires in COVID-19. Clones were read by immunoSEQ multiplex PCR, and TCRdb kept only the in-frame ones, dropping some. The table shows about 180,000 clones, with roughly 85% occurring only once. The sequencing input was peripheral blood. These TCRs come from a woman of 80 years or more with active or convalescent COVID-19.

In this sample, this clone turned up once. The rearrangement uses TRBV7-9 and TRBJ2-7; 9 bases are shared with TRBD1. The CDR3 has 16 amino acids. J lost 3 bases, V lost 3 bases, and 9 bases had no gene match. CDR1 and CDR2 from the germline V gene are SEHNR and FQNEAQ (reference sequence). The CDR3 DNA follows: TGTGCCAGCAGCTTGGACTTACAGGGGGCGGGCTACGAGCAGTACTTC. Translation: CASSLDLQGAGYEQYF. Based on the CDR3 plus reference TRBV7-9 and TRBJ2-7, the full variable domain is DTGVSQNPRHKITKRGQNVTFRCDPISEHNRLYWYRQTLGQGPEFLTYFQNEAQLEKSRLLSDRFSAERPKGSFSTLEIQRTEQGDSAMYLCASSLDLQGAGYEQYFGPGTRLTVT.

The chain couples TRBV5-1 to TRBJ2-5; TRBD1 aligns across 7 bases. Germline loops: CDR1 SGHRS, CDR2 YFSETQ. With 4 bases clipped from V and 5 bases from J, the junction kept 14 bases outside the gene matches. The CDR3 runs 16 residues. This chain's CDR3 is CASSGAYRGSGETQYF. In DNA, the CDR3 is TGCGCCAGCAGCGGAGCATACAGGGGAAGTGGGGAGACCCAGTACTTC.

The chain couples TRBV18 to TRBJ2-1; weak D call: TRBD2 (5 bases). The CDR3 covers 15 residues. CDR1 is KGHSH, CDR2 LQKENI, per germline. Trimming left V 4 bases short and J 5 bases short, with 15 bases between. The DNA of the CDR3 is TGTGCCAGCTCACTTCGGGATAGACCCCACAATGAGCAGTTCTTC. Amino acid sequence: CASSLRDRPHNEQFF.

V gene TRBV11-2 combines with J gene TRBJ1-6; a weak D match, TRBD1 (6 bases). Germline CDR1 reads SGHAT; CDR2 reads FQNNGV. This CDR3 spans 14 amino acids. V was trimmed by 4 bases and J by 15 bases, leaving 19 bases between them. The CDR3: CASSYTAGTNHLHF. The CDR3, as DNA: TGTGCCAGCAGCTACACCGCCGGGACAAATCACCTCCACTTT.

This chain uses TRBV29-1 with TRBJ2-3; TRBD2 agrees at 8 bases. The CDR3 covers 16 residues. J was trimmed by 1 base and V by 5 bases; bases with no gene match: 11. Germline CDR1 is SQVTM and CDR2 is ANQGSEA. CDR3 sequence: CSVRGGRRLGTDTQYF. The CDR3 DNA sequence: TGCAGCGTTAGGGGCGGGAGGAGGTTGGGCACAGATACGCAGTATTTT.

This clone came up a few times. The CDR3 DNA is TGTGCCAGCAGTGAAGTCCGGGAAAAACTGTTTTTT. Residues: CASSEVREKLFF. This sequence joins TRBV6-1 and TRBJ1-4; D call uncertain. This CDR3 has 12 residues. The germline V and J ends were trimmed by 1 base and 8 bases, with 5 bases remaining between them. Germline loops: CDR1 MNHNS, CDR2 SASEGT.

The chain combines TRBV6-1 with TRBJ1-1; D remains ambiguous. This CDR3 is 16 amino acids long. Trimming left V 3 bases short and J 1 base short, with 15 bases between. Germline V gene lookup returns CDR1 MNHNS and CDR2 SASEGT. CDR3 region: CASSDTPLDSNTEAFF. CDR3 coding DNA: TGTGCCAGCAGTGACACCCCTTTGGACTCGAACACTGAAGCTTTCTTT.